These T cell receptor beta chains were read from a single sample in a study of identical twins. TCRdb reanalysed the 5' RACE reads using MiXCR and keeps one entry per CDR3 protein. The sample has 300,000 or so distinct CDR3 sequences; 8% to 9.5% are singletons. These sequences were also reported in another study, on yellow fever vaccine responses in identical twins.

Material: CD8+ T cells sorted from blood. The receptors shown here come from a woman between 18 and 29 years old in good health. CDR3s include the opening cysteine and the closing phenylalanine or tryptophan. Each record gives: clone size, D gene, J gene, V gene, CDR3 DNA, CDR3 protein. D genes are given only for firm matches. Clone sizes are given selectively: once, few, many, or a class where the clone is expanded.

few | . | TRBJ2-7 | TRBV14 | TGTGCCAGCAGCCAAGAGACCACGAGCTCCTACGAGCAGTACTTC | CASSQETTSSYEQYF
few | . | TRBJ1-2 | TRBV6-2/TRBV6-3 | TGTGCCAGCAGTTCCGGGGGGACGGATCAGGGCTACACCTTC | CASSSGGTDQGYTF
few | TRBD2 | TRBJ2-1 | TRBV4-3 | TGCGCCAGCAGCCAATATGGCAGCGGGAACTACAATGAGCAGTTCTTC | CASSQYGSGNYNEQFF
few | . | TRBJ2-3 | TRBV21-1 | TGTGCCAGCAAGGGACTAGCGATCCGCACAGATACGCAGTATTTT | CASKGLAIRTDTQYF
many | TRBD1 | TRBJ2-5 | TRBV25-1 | TGTGCCAGCAGTGAATTTACCGGGACAGGTGGGGAGACCCAGTACTTC | CASSEFTGTGGETQYF
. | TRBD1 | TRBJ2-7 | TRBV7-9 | TGTGCCAGCAGCCCGGGACAGGGAAGTGGCTACGAGCAGTACTTC | CASSPGQGSGYEQYF
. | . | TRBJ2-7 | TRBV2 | TGTGCCAGCAGTGGTCCCGACAGCGAAGGAACTACCGGGCAGTACTTC | CASSGPDSEGTTGQYF
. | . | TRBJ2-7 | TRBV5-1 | TGCGCCAGCAGCTTGGAACAGGGAACTTTCGAGCAGTACTTC | CASSLEQGTFEQYF
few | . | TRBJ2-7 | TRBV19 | TGTGCCAGTAGTATGCTCGGGAGTTCCTACGAGCAGTACTTC | CASSMLGSSYEQYF
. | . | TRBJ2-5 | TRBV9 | TGTGCCAGCAATCTCGGACGGTGGGAAGAGACCCAGTACTTC | CASNLGRWEETQYF
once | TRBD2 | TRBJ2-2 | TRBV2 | TGTGCCCGCTGTTCCACCCCCCCACTAGCGCGGTACACCGGGGAGCTGTTTTTT | CARCSTPPLARYTGELFF
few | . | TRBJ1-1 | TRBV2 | TGTGCCAGCAGTGATCGTCCAGGTATTGCTGAAGCTTTCTTT | CASSDRPGIAEAFF
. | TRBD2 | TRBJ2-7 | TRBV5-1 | TGCGCCAGCAGCTTACTAGCGGGAGATCGGTACGAGCAGTACTTC | CASSLLAGDRYEQYF
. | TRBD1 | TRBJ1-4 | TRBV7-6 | TGTGCCAGCAGCCTAAGGACAGGGTTTGAAAAACTGTTTTTT | CASSLRTGFEKLFF
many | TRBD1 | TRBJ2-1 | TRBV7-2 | TGTGCCAGCAGCTCGACCGGACAGGGGGCGTACAATGAGCAGTTCTTC | CASSSTGQGAYNEQFF
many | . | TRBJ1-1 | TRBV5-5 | TGTGCCAGCAGCTTGGACACGAACACTGAAGCTTTCTTT | CASSLDTNTEAFF
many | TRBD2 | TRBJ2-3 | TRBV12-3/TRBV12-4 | TGTGCCAGCAGTTCACCGACTAGCGGCACAGATACGCAGTATTTT | CASSSPTSGTDTQYF
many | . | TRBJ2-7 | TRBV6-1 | TGTGCCAGCAGTGGACAGTCCTACGAGCAGTACTTC | CASSGQSYEQYF
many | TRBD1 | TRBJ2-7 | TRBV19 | TGTGCCAGTAGTCCCGAGACAGGGCCAACCTACGAGCAGTACTTC | CASSPETGPTYEQYF
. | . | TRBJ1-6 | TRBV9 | TGTGCCAGCAGCGCCCTCGCCGGCGGGGAATCTCCCCTCCACTTT | CASSALAGGESPLHF
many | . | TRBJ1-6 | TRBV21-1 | TGTGCCAGCAGCTCCCGGGGGGGAAGCTCCTATAATTCACCCCTCCACTTT | CASSSRGGSSYNSPLHF
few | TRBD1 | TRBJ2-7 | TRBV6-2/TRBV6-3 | TGTGCCAGCAGGGCATACTACAGGGGTCGTTTGGACGAGCAGTACTTC | CASRAYYRGRLDEQYF
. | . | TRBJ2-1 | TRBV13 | TGTGCCAGCAGCTTAAAGTCGCACGTCGATGAGCAGTTCTTC | CASSLKSHVDEQFF
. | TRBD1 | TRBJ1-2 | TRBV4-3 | TGCGCCAGCAGCCAAGCGACAGGGGGCCCTAACTATGGCTACACCTTC | CASSQATGGPNYGYTF
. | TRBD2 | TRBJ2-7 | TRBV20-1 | TGCAGTGCCACCCGGACTAGTTTGTCCTACGAGCAGTACTTC | CSATRTSLSYEQYF
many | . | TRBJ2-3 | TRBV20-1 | TGCAGTGCTAGAGATAGCGGCCAGGGGTACACAGATACGCAGTATTTT | CSARDSGQGYTDTQYF
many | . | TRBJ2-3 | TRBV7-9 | TGTGCCAGCAGCTTAGGGCAGGGGATGGATACGCAGTATTTT | CASSLGQGMDTQYF
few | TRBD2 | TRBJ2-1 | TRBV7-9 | TGTGCCAGCAGCACCGGGACTAGCGGGTCCTGGGGGGAGTTCTTC | CASSTGTSGSWGEFF
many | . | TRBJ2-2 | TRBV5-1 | TGCGCCAGCAGGCTTGGAGGTATCGGGGAGCTGTTTTTT | CASRLGGIGELFF
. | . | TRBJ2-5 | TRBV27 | TGTGCCAGCAGCGCTCAGGGCCCAGAGACCCAGTACTTC | CASSAQGPETQYF
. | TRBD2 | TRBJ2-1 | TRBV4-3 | TGCGCCAGCAGCCGACTAGCGGGGGACAATGAGCAGTTCTTC | CASSRLAGDNEQFF
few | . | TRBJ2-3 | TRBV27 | TGTGCCAGCAGTTTATACACAGGGCGTTCTGGCACAGATACGCAGTATTTT | CASSLYTGRSGTDTQYF
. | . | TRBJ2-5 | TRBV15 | TGTGCCACCAGCAGGTGGAGCGAGACCAACCAAGAGACCCAGTACTTC | CATSRWSETNQETQYF
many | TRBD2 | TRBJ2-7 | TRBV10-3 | TGTGCCATCAGGGAGAGCGGGACCTACGAGCAGTACTTC | CAIRESGTYEQYF
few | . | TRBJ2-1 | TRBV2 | TGTGCCAGCAGCCCCAGACTAGTTGATGAGCAGTTCTTC | CASSPRLVDEQFF
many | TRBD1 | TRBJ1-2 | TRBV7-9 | TGTGCCAGCAGCTCTTTACCGGGACAGCAAAACTATGGCTACACCTTC | CASSSLPGQQNYGYTF
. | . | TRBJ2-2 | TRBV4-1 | TGCGCCAGCAGCCACCCGTCAGGGGGGGTGAACACCGGGGAGCTGTTTTTT | CASSHPSGGVNTGELFF
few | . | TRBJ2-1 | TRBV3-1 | TGTGCCAGCAGGGATCGGAGCTCCTACAATGAGCAGTTCTTC | CASRDRSSYNEQFF
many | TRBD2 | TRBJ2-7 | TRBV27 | TGTGCCAGCAGTTTAAGCGGGGCCTCCTACGAGCAGTACTTC | CASSLSGASYEQYF
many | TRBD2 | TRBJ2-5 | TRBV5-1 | TGCGCCAGCAGCTCGGGACTATTCCAAGAGACCCAGTACTTC | CASSSGLFQETQYF
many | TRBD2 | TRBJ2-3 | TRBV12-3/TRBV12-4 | TGTGCCAGCAGTTTGGGGGGGGGGGTCCTCACAGATACGCAGTATTTT | CASSLGGGVLTDTQYF
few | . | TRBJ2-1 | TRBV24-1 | TGTGCCACCAGTCCCTTGGGCAATGAGCAGTTCTTC | CATSPLGNEQFF
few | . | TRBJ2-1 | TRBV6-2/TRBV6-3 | TGTGCCAGCAGTTACATACAGGATGAGCAGTTCTTC | CASSYIQDEQFF
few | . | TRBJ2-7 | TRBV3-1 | TGTGCCAGCAGCCAAGGACAAGAAGTCCCCTACGAGCAGTACTTC | CASSQGQEVPYEQYF
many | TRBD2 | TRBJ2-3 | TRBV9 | TGTGCCAGCAGCGTAGGGACTAGCGGGGGGGCAGATACGCAGTATTTT | CASSVGTSGGADTQYF
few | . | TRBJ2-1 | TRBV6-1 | TGTGCCAGCAGTGAAGTAGAGGGAGGCAATGAGCAGTTCTTC | CASSEVEGGNEQFF
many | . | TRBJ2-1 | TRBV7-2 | TGTGCCAGCACCGTGATTCAAAGCTCCTACAATGAGCAGTTCTTC | CASTVIQSSYNEQFF
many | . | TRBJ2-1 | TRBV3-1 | TGTGCCAGCAGCCAAGGCTCCGGGACAGAGCAGTTCTTC | CASSQGSGTEQFF